In this sample, the clone carrying this T cell receptor beta chain turned up a few times. The CDR3 spans 15 residues. Germline V lookup: CDR1 KGHSH, CDR2 LQKENI. The V end lost 3 bases, the J end lost 2 bases, and 13 bases lay between the germline ends. These data originate in a study of identical twins. TCRdb itself ran the 5' RACE reads through MiXCR, one entry per CDR3 protein. The sample has fewer than 650,000 distinct CDR3 sequences; 7.1% are singletons. Another study also made use of these data, one on yellow fever vaccine responses in identical twins.

The source of this sequence is a woman between 18 and 29 years old in good health. Sequenced sample: PBMCs. The rearrangement joins TRBV18 to TRBJ1-1; D gene unclear. The CDR3 DNA is TGTGCCAGCTCACCGATCAGCCACCCCAACACTGAAGCTTTCTTT. This codes for CASSPISHPNTEAFF.